This T cell receptor beta chain was sequenced during a study of T-cell reconstitution after alpha-beta-depleted transplantation in children. Unique molecular identifiers were built into the TCRbeta library. TCRdb used MiXCR to reprocess the PCR reads, holding one entry per CDR3 protein. The sample holds roughly 610,000 distinct CDR3 sequences, 10% seen once. Losses at the gene ends were 2 bases for V and 1 base for J; bases not matched to a gene: 12. In germline, CDR1 is DFQATT, CDR2 SNEGSKA (reference sequence). CDR3 length equals 17 residues. V and J are TRBV20-1 and TRBJ2-3, with 7 positions matching TRBD2. The TCR was taken from a human donor who donated a stem cell graft to a child with acute myeloid leukemia. The sample in question was PBMCs from the stem cell graft donor, obtained from the stem cell graft. Written as DNA, the CDR3 is TGCAGTGCTAGAAGTACACTAGCGCAAGTTGGCACAGATACGCAGTATTTT. This encodes CSARSTLAQVGTDTQYF.